Described below is a single T cell receptor (beta chain) sequence and its context. This clonotype has a handful of counts. Its specific antigen is unknown. Base quality data are lacking; no much larger clone is found one base away. This specimen's treatment or condition label, interpreted: approximately 10-day PBMC culture with coronavirus spike peptide pools or control peptides (ViraFEST assay). The study used the ViraFEST assay, which expanded antigen-specific T cells with peptide pools and then identified expanded clonotypes by TCR sequencing. Positive SARS-CoV-2 PCR tests in the convalescent patients dated from March to December 2020, before Alpha, Beta and Delta variants emerged in the United States. PBMCs were cultured at under 2.5 million per well in IMDM supplemented with around 5.5% human AB serum and about 10 IU/ml IL-2, with about 11 ug/ml peptide pools added. On days 3 and 7, half of the culture medium was replaced with fresh IL-2-containing medium. After approximately 10 days of culture, CD4+ T cells were isolated by negative selection using the EasySep CD4+ T cell isolation kit. PBMCs were separated from whole blood using Ficoll-Paque Plus gradient centrifugation and then either used fresh or cryopreserved at -140C. Each culture condition was generally run in triplicate wells.

The library came from PCR. At the Johns Hopkins FTIC core, DNA from the cultured CD4+ T cells underwent TCR sequencing with the Oncomine TCR Beta short-read assay. The QIAamp micro DNA kit was used to extract genomic DNA from the cultured CD4+ T cells. Oncomine TCR Beta libraries from cultured CD4+ T cells were pooled using unique dual indexes and sequenced on an Illumina iSeq 100. In the authors' own workflow: Non-productive sequences were filtered out, and CDR3s that did not start with C, did not end with F or W, or were shorter than 7 amino acids were discarded. Antigen-specific clonotypes were identified with the MANAFEST web application by comparing peptide-stimulated wells with reference and other culture wells. Positive clones required FDR below 0.05, an odds ratio above 5, and productive frequency above 0.1% in at least two of three replicate wells. A clonotype counted as cross-reactive if it showed significant expansion both in the SARS-CoV-2 spike wells and in at least one common cold coronavirus spike condition. Levenshtein distances (stringdist) and unrooted phylogenetic trees (ape) in R version 3.6.1 were used to assess CDR3 homology. The raw public data were reprocessed by TCRdb itself: fastp quality trimming at Q25, MiXCR clonotype calling, in-frame beta chains only. Rows merge per CDR3 protein into single entries with the most common DNA and genes. The V and J calls follow TCRdb's processing rather than the paper's. Present in this sample are approximately 8,300 distinct CDR3 sequences, less than 80% of which were seen just once. The ten largest clones take up 17% of the sample.

V is cut back by 1 base and J by 8 bases, with 8 bases in the junction unmatched. The CDR3 covers 15 residues, taking in both the cysteine and the phenylalanine. The CDR3 DNA has 45 bases and is translated from base 1. CDR1 and CDR2 are drawn from the germline V gene: SGHTA, FQGNSA. This record comes from a study of vaccination and CD4 T cells after COVID-19 (dated by TCRdb to between 2021 and 2023). Study-wide context: SARS-CoV-2 positivity had been established in the convalescent patients by nasal swab PCR, and mild disease was recorded in about 9 of these patients and severe disease in one. Six males and four females were included in the convalescent cohort, with two Hispanic individuals, seven Caucasians, two Asians and one multiracial person represented. In about 11 COVID-19 convalescent patients and a few infection-naive healthy vaccine recipients, the spike-specific CD4+ TCR repertoire before mRNA vaccination was compared with the repertoire after mRNA vaccination. Post-vaccine blood samples were obtained a median of around 74 days after the second vaccine dose, with a range of roughly 12 to 250 days. Post-COVID blood samples were collected from convalescent patients a median of around 100 days after diagnosis, with a range of roughly 30 to 170 days. Culture stimuli were overlapping spike peptide pools from SARS-CoV-2 and from the common cold coronaviruses HCoV-NL63, HCoV-OC43 and HCoV-229E. Participants got two doses of the Pfizer-BioNTech BNT162b2 vaccine (n=8) or two doses of the Moderna mRNA-1273 vaccine (n=2). As controls, cultures received a CEFX viral epitope pool (the positive control), an HIV-1 Nef peptide pool (the negative control), or no peptide at all. Summary of the overall study and its limitations: In convalescent patients, a median approximately 86% of post-vaccine SARS-CoV-2-reactive clones were detected only after vaccination, and vaccine-specific priming was suggested by this finding. The median number of SARS-CoV-2-reactive clonotypes rose from 20 to 25 after infection to some 37 after vaccination, but the change was not significant. The study included relatively few convalescent patients and did not analyze early timepoints after natural infection. Nearly all vaccine-specific clones in convalescent patients (304 of 307) were mono-reactive for SARS-CoV-2 spike rather than cross-reactive with common cold coronaviruses.

This receptor was identified in a human donor with COVID-19. The sample consisted of cultured CD4+ T cells from blood, taken after SARS-CoV-2 vaccination. Rearrangement joined TRBV7-2 to TRBJ1-2, with 9 junctional bases fitting TRBD1. The CDR3 region reads CASSLVGTGSPGYTF. The nucleotides read TGTGCCAGCAGCTTAGTTGGGACAGGGTCCCCCGGCTACACCTTC.